The 15 T cell receptor beta chains reported below all come from one sample, sequenced in a study of cytomegalovirus exposure and HLA in healthy donors. Primers: 60 Vbeta forward and 13 Jbeta reverse. Only in-frame clones appear in the TCRdb table, and some are missing; sequencing was by immunoSEQ multiplex PCR. Of over 110,000 clones in the sample, 70% to 85% were seen once. The sequencing input was PBMCs. The receptors originated from a male donor in good health and CMV-seronegative.

The genes are TRBV9 and TRBJ2-7, with 7 bases matching TRBD1. The CDR3 runs to 15 residues. J gave up 0 bases and V 0 bases, and 3 bases lay outside the gene matches. The V gene's germline CDR1 is SGDLS and CDR2 YYNGEE. The CDR3 is CASSVGGGNSYEQYF. The CDR3 region has the DNA TGTGCCAGCAGCGTAGGAGGGGGCAACTCCTACGAGCAGTACTTC.

This chain uses TRBV5-6 with TRBJ1-2; tentative D call: TRBD1 (6 bases). Germline loops: CDR1 SGHDT, CDR2 YYEEEE. V was clipped by 4 bases and J by 1 base, with 11 bases between them. The CDR3 is made up of 14 amino acids. The CDR3 spells CASSLQGLNYGYTF. In nucleotides, the CDR3 is TGTGCCAGCAGCCTACAGGGCCTTAACTATGGCTACACCTTC.

This chain links TRBV9 with TRBJ2-1; TRBD1 matches 8 bases. CDR1 is SGDLS and CDR2 is YYNGEE in the germline V gene. J gave up 10 bases and V 4 bases, and 10 bases lay outside the gene matches. There are 14 residues in the CDR3. CDR3 residues: CASSTPGGVGEQFF. The CDR3, as DNA: TGTGCCAGCAGCACCCCAGGGGGCGTGGGGGAGCAGTTCTTC.

To note about this clone: Other DNA sequences in the same sample also yield this CDR3. The chain has TRBV6-5 and TRBJ2-7, with a tentative D call TRBD1 (5 bases). Looked up from germline, CDR1 is MNHEY and CDR2 is SVGAGI. This CDR3 region has 14 residues. V lost 4 bases and J lost 4, with 14 bases in between. CDR3 protein: CASSLGQGRYEQYF. CDR3 sequence (DNA): TGTGCCAGCAGTTTAGGGCAGGGAAGATACGAGCAGTACTTC.

This chain links TRBV2 with TRBJ2-3; no reliable D call. CDR1 SNHLY and CDR2 FYNNEI come from the germline V gene. Between the trimmed V and J ends, which lost 7 bases and 2 bases, there was a span of 4 bases. The CDR3 contains 11 residues. The CDR3 DNA sequence: TGTGCCAGCACTGTCACAGATACGCAGTATTTT. Amino acid sequence: CASTVTDTQYF.

The V call is TRBV2, the J call TRBJ1-4; a weak D match, TRBD1 (5 bases). CDR1 SNHLY and CDR2 FYNNEI come from the germline V gene. V was trimmed by 4 bases and J by 1 base, leaving 13 bases between them. There are 16 residues in the CDR3. The CDR3 sequence is CASSVPPGQTNEKLFF. CDR3 sequence (DNA): TGTGCCAGCAGTGTGCCCCCCGGACAAACTAATGAAAAACTGTTTTTT. The complete variable domain, with remaining parts taken from reference TRBV2 and TRBJ1-4, reads EPEVTQTPSHQVTQMGQEVILRCVPISNHLYFYWYRQILGQKVEFLVSFYNNEISEKSEIFDDQFSVERPDGSNFTLKIRSTKLEDSAMYFCASSVPPGQTNEKLFFGSGTQLSVL.

Here the CDR3 reads CASSYSSSYNEQFF. The CDR3 nucleotides are TGTGCCAGCAGTTACTCCTCTTCCTACAATGAGCAGTTCTTC. The rearrangement joins TRBV6-5 to TRBJ2-1; D is uncertain. Trimming left V 0 bases short and J 1 base short, with 4 bases between. CDR3 length: 14 amino acids. Germline V gene lookup returns CDR1 MNHEY and CDR2 SVGAGI.

The genes are TRBV4-2 and TRBJ2-7, with D unresolved. Germline CDR1 and CDR2: LGHNA and YNFKEQ. V was clipped by 2 bases and J by 4 bases, with 9 bases between them. This CDR3 has 13 residues. CDR3 residues: CASSQFTGYEQYF. CDR3 in DNA: TGTGCCAGCAGCCAATTCACGGGTTACGAGCAGTACTTC.

The chain has TRBV4-1 and TRBJ2-7; D possibly corresponds to TRBD2 (6 bases). This CDR3 comprises 15 residues. V was cut by 0 bases and J by 1 base, with 10 bases left in between. Germline V gene sequence: CDR1 MGHRA, CDR2 YSYEKL. Written as DNA, the CDR3 is TGCGCCAGCAGCCAAGAAGCCCGGGGGTCCTACGAGCAGTACTTC. This codes for CASSQEARGSYEQYF.

The chain is built from TRBV14 and TRBJ1-3; the D is unclear. The CDR3 covers 15 residues. V dropped 9 bases and J dropped 0 bases, with 15 bases sitting between them. Germline CDR1 and CDR2: SGHDN and FVKESK. This CDR3 is CARGGFPSSGNTIYF. DNA for the CDR3: TGTGCCAGGGGCGGGTTCCCGAGCTCTGGAAACACCATATATTTT.

V usage is TRBV6-5 and J usage is TRBJ2-7, with TRBD1 matching 7 bases. V lost 10 bases and J lost 6; bases outside the gene matches: 18. Looked up from germline, CDR1 is MNHEY and CDR2 is SVGAGI. The CDR3 covers 15 residues. Here the CDR3 reads CATQRPFEGAGEQYF. CDR3 DNA: TGTGCCACCCAAAGACCCTTTGAGGGGGCGGGCGAGCAGTACTTC.

This chain joins TRBV19 and TRBJ2-3; no definite D call. The CDR3 is 12 amino acids. Trimming took 3 bases from V and 1 from J, leaving 2 bases between them. Per the germline V gene, CDR1 is LNHDA and CDR2 is SQIVND (reference sequence). The CDR3 is CASSIGTDTQYF. As DNA, the CDR3 is TGTGCCAGTAGTATCGGCACAGATACGCAGTATTTT.

The chain recombines TRBV27 with TRBJ1-2; D possibly corresponds to TRBD1 (5 bases). V lost 7 bases, J lost 4 bases, and 19 bases lay in between. Germline CDR1 MNHEY, CDR2 SMNVEV (reference sequence). The CDR3 runs to 15 residues. DNA for the CDR3: TGTGCCAGCACCCCCGGCGGGGGTGGAAGCTATGGCTACACCTTC. Its protein is CASTPGGGGSYGYTF.

The CDR3 is CASSQTVNNEQFF. The CDR3 bases are TGTGCCAGCAGCCAGACTGTAAACAATGAGCAGTTCTTC. The V and J genes are TRBV7-9 and TRBJ2-1, with no clear D. V gave up 5 bases and J gave up 5 bases, with 10 bases separating them. Germline V gives CDR1 SEHNR, CDR2 FQNEAQ (reference sequence). The CDR3 covers 13 residues.

V is TRBV29-1 and J is TRBJ2-7, with D possibly matching TRBD1 (5 bases). Per germline, CDR1 SQVTM and CDR2 ANQGSEA. With 3 bases removed from V and 7 bases from J, the gap between germline ends came to 10 bases. The CDR3 is 11 amino acids. The CDR3 sequence: CSVDRAGEQYF. CDR3 nucleotide sequence: TGCAGCGTTGACAGGGCTGGGGAGCAGTACTTC.